This TCR beta chain was profiled in a study of Ad26.COV2.S vaccination and SARS-CoV-2 variants. Across the study: Of the COV1001 trial arms, the Ad26.COV2.S arm included the donor.

Sequenced by immunoSEQ multiplex PCR; TCRdb stores in-frame clones only, minus some. The sample records some 290,000 clones, about 82% being singletons. This clone was picked up a small number of times. Sample treatment: around 19 received Ad26.COV2.S at low or high dose, single or two shots; several received placebo; per-sample allocation not given. At day 63 after the first vaccine or placebo injection, samples were drawn. Whoever gave the sample was an adult aged 18-55 years in Boston. The vaccine antigen was prefusion-stabilized Wuhan SARS-CoV-2 spike. The sequencing used peripheral blood, collected in a trial of Ad26.COV2.S vaccine versus placebo. This sequence was found in a person between 18 and 60 years old who received the Ad26.COV2.S COVID-19 vaccine or a placebo.

Here the CDR3 reads CASRDRRDPYNEQFF. The CDR3 nucleotides read TGTGCCAGCAGAGACCGGAGGGATCCCTACAATGAGCAGTTCTTC. The rearrangement links TRBV21-1 to TRBJ2-1; the table's TRBD2 call for D was not verified on the DNA. TRBV21-1 corresponds to a pseudogene. The CDR3 length is 15 residues.